Below, 30 T cell receptor beta chains from the same sample are listed, as sequenced in a study of Graves' ophthalmopathy and Graves' hyperthyroidism. RNA served as the template for amplifying TCR beta CDR3 regions. RT-PCR was first run with HTBI primers, then multiplex PCR in a second round. Via MiXCR, TCRdb re-called the multiplex PCR reads, giving one row per CDR3 protein. Among approximately 700,000 distinct CDR3 sequences listed, roughly two fifths were seen once. Specimen: peripheral blood. All receptors derive from an adult man with Graves' ophthalmopathy.

This clonotype was recorded many times. The genes are TRBV10-2 and TRBJ1-4; unclear D gene. Deletions cut 0 bases from V and 7 bases from J, with 15 bases between. Germline loops: CDR1 WSHSY, CDR2 SAAADI. The CDR3 length is 16 residues. DNA for the CDR3: TGCGCCAGCAGTGAGTCACCGTGGGCCGAGGGTGAAAAACTGTTTTTT. The encoded protein is CASSESPWAEGEKLFF.

The CDR3 loop reads CASSSGGASGYQETQYF. DNA of the CDR3: TGTGCCAGCAGCTCTGGGGGGGCTTCGGGCTACCAAGAGACCCAGTACTTC. The rearrangement joins TRBV7-6 to TRBJ2-5, with a possible D match to TRBD2 (7 bases). This CDR3 spans 17 amino acids. Looked up from germline, CDR1 is SGHVS and CDR2 is FNYEAQ. Trimming took off 4 bases at V and 0 bases at J, with 18 bases between the two ends.

As regards this clonotype: Sequence at one end of the junction differs from germline and may be a read error. V gene TRBV7-9 combines with J gene TRBJ2-7; D not certain. This CDR3 is 15 amino acids long. Germline CDR1 and CDR2: SEHNR and FQNEAQ (reference sequence). The CDR3 here is CASSHASSTMREQYF. DNA of the CDR3: TGCGCCAGCAGCCACGCCTCCTCAACAATGAGAGAGCAGTACTTC.

About this clonotype itself: A junction boundary mismatches the germline segment, possibly from a read error. The chain employs TRBV19 and TRBJ2-5; the match to TRBD1 covers 9 bases. The CDR3 loop spans 14 amino acids. Germline loops: CDR1 LNHDA, CDR2 SQIVND (reference sequence). The CDR3 region has the DNA TGTGCCAGTAGGAGGGGACAGGGCCAAGAGACCCAGCACTTC. This codes for CASRRGQGQETQHF.

This clonotype was observed a few times. The chain combines TRBV25-1 with TRBJ1-6, with D unresolved. Trimming removed 5 bases at V and 8 bases at J, with 16 bases between. Germline CDR1 and CDR2: MGHDK and SYGVNS. The CDR3 has 15 amino acids. CDR3 sequence reads: CASSYSTSGDSPLHF. The CDR3 DNA reads as TGTGCCAGCAGTTACTCTACTTCCGGGGATTCACCCCTCCACTTT.

The chain has TRBV7-2 and TRBJ2-7, with D unresolved. Trimming removed 2 bases from V and 6 bases from J, with 20 bases in between. The germline V gene has CDR1 SGHTA and CDR2 FQGNSA. This CDR3 is built from 16 residues. The CDR3 loop reads CASSLSGGPLGSEQYF. The CDR3 coding sequence is TGTGCCAGCAGCTTATCCGGCGGCCCTTTAGGCTCCGAGCAGTACTTC. Using reference TRBV7-2 and TRBJ2-7 for the parts outside the CDR3, the full variable domain is GAGVSQSPSNKVTEKGKDVELRCDPISGHTALYWYRQSLGQGLEFLIYFQGNSAPDKSGLPSDRFSAERTGGSVSTLTIQRTQQEDSAVYLCASSLSGGPLGSEQYFGPGTRLTVT.

This clonotype was detected ten times or more. The CDR3 loop is CASSPGTAGNQPQHF. CDR3 DNA sequence: TGTGCCAGCAGTCCCGGGACCGCCGGCAATCAGCCCCAGCATTTT. This chain connects TRBV2 to TRBJ1-5; a weak D match, TRBD1 (5 bases). The V end was cut by 5 bases, the J end by 2 bases, with 13 bases between. Germline CDR1 and CDR2: SNHLY and FYNNEI. The CDR3 is 15 residues long.

The genes are TRBV11-2 and TRBJ2-7; 8 bases are shared with TRBD1. V lost 5 bases to trimming and J lost 3 bases; unmatched junction nucleotides: 18. The germline V gene has CDR1 SGHAT and CDR2 FQNNGV. The CDR3 has 18 residues. In DNA, the CDR3 is TGTGCCAGCAGCGCCCGGACAGGGTGGCCTGGCTGGTTCTACGAGCAGTACTTC. It is translated as CASSARTGWPGWFYEQYF.

The rearrangement joins TRBV25-1 to TRBJ1-4, with D possibly TRBD1 on 6 matching bases. The length of the CDR3 is 12 residues. Per germline, CDR1 MGHDK and CDR2 SYGVNS. V was pared by 2 bases and J by 12 bases, with 10 bases between. The CDR3 loop is CASSEEGGELFF. As DNA, the CDR3 is TGTGCCAGCAGTGAAGAGGGGGGGGAACTGTTTTTT.

Regarding this clonotype: One end of the junction varies from germline; a read error may be responsible. The CDR3 DNA is TGTGCCAGCAGCAAGGGACTAGCGGTCACCGGGGGGCTGTTTTTT. It specifies CASSKGLAVTGGLFF. The genes are TRBV25-1 and TRBJ2-2, with TRBD2 identical over 11 bases. There are 15 residues in the CDR3. CDR1 and CDR2 (germline): MGHDK, SYGVNS.

With respect to this clonotype: At one end the junction does not follow the germline gene, possibly because of a read error. The chain recombines TRBV29-1 with TRBJ2-5, with 14 positions matching TRBD2. CDR1 and CDR2 from the germline V gene are SQVTM and ANQGSEA. The CDR3 covers 16 residues. The CDR3 region has the DNA TGCAGCGTGATGACTAGCGGGGGGGCCGCTGGAGAGACCCAATACTTC. It yields the protein CSVMTSGGAAGETQYF.

For this clonotype: A junction boundary mismatches the germline segment, possibly from a read error. The CDR3 sequence is CATNRGTGRGYTF. The CDR3 coding sequence is TGTGCCACCAACAGAGGGACAGGAAGGGGCTACACCTTC. V gene TRBV15 combines with J gene TRBJ1-2; TRBD1 aligns across 8 bases. Germline V gene sequence: CDR1 LNHNV, CDR2 YYDKDF (reference sequence). This CDR3 is built from 13 residues. The full variable domain, rest sourced from reference TRBV15 and TRBJ1-2, is DAMVIQNPRYQVTQFGKPVTLSCSQTLNHNVMYWYQQKSSQAPKLLFHYYDKDFNNEADTPDNFQSRRPNTSFCFLDIRSPGLGDTAMYLCATNRGTGRGYTFGSGTRLTVV.

This clonotype showed up many times. The V gene is TRBV7-9, the J gene TRBJ1-5; D unresolved. Germline V gene lookup returns CDR1 SEHNR and CDR2 FQNEAQ (reference sequence). This CDR3 is 14 amino acids long. Trimming left V 2 bases short and J 2 bases short, with 7 bases between. The CDR3 DNA reads TGTGCCAGCAGCTTAACAAGAGGCAATCAGCCCCAGCATTTT. This sequence encodes CASSLTRGNQPQHF.

This clonotype was seen once. The DNA of the CDR3 is TGTGCCAGCAGCTTAGAAAACGGACTACTTCTACAAGAGACCCAGTACTTC. This translates into CASSLENGLLLQETQYF. The rearrangement joins TRBV7-2 to TRBJ2-5; possible D gene TRBD2, 6 bases. V gave up 1 base and J gave up 2 bases, with 17 bases separating them. This CDR3 is built from 17 residues. Looked up from germline, CDR1 is SGHTA and CDR2 is FQGNSA.

The chain employs TRBV9 and TRBJ1-6; 7 bases fit TRBD1. Looked up from germline, CDR1 is SGDLS and CDR2 is YYNGEE. The CDR3 has 14 amino acids. V lost 3 bases to trimming and J lost 13 bases; unmatched junction nucleotides: 10. CDR3 loop: CASSGGGGNQPLHF. The CDR3 DNA follows: TGTGCCAGCAGCGGAGGGGGCGGCAATCAGCCCCTCCACTTT. Full variable domain (rest looked up from reference TRBV9 and TRBJ1-6): DSGVTQTPKHLITATGQRVTLRCSPRSGDLSVYWYQQSLDQGLQFLIQYYNGEERAKGNILERFSAQQFPDLHSELNLSSLELGDSALYFCASSGGGGNQPLHFGNGTRLTVT.

The CDR3 region has the DNA TGCGCCAGCAGCTTAGGGGAATCGAACACTGAAGCTTTCTTT. Translated: CASSLGESNTEAFF. The genes are TRBV5-1 and TRBJ1-1; weak D call: TRBD1 (5 bases). Trimming cost V 2 bases and J 1 base, with 9 bases left between them. This CDR3 region has 14 residues. CDR1 SGHRS and CDR2 YFSETQ come from the germline V gene.

The rearrangement joins TRBV5-5 to TRBJ1-2; tentative D call: TRBD1 (6 bases). The CDR3 has 13 amino acids. With 0 bases removed from V and 8 bases from J, the gap between germline ends came to 11 bases. CDR1 and CDR2 from the germline V gene are SGHKS and YYEKEE (reference sequence). The CDR3 nucleotides read TGTGCCAGCAGCTTGGCGGGGGCGTCAGGCTACACCTTC. Translating gives CASSLAGASGYTF.

As to this clonotype: At one boundary the junction diverges from the germline segment, which might be a read error. The chain combines TRBV20-1 with TRBJ1-6, with no clear D. The CDR3 is 16 amino acids. The V gene's germline CDR1 is DFQATT and CDR2 SNEGSKA (reference sequence). The CDR3 DNA is TGCAGTGCTAGAGATCGGACCAGTGGTGCTAATTTACCCCTCCACTTT. This translates into CSARDRTSGANLPLHF.

This clonotype was observed many times. The gene calls are TRBV7-9 and TRBJ1-1, with D possibly being TRBD1 (6 bases). Germline loops: CDR1 SEHNR, CDR2 FQNEAQ (reference sequence). Deletions cut 1 base from V and 6 bases from J, with 9 bases between. There are 13 residues in the CDR3. CDR3 DNA sequence: TGTGCCAGCAGCTTAGACAGGGTCCCTGAAGCTTTCTTT. Amino acid sequence: CASSLDRVPEAFF.

V and J are TRBV20-1 and TRBJ2-7; TRBD2 might be the D (6 bases). The CDR3 is 15 residues long. Between the trimmed V and J ends, which lost 4 bases and 0 bases, there was a span of 16 bases. CDR1 and CDR2 (germline): DFQATT, SNEGSKA (reference sequence). The CDR3 DNA follows: TGCAGTGCTATGGGGGGTGAGGGGAACTCCTACGAGCAGTACTTC. This sequence encodes CSAMGGEGNSYEQYF.

The chain employs TRBV7-2 and TRBJ2-2; 7 nucleotides agree with TRBD2. Germline CDR1 SGHTA, CDR2 FQGNSA. The CDR3 runs to 16 residues. V dropped 3 bases and J dropped 2; count of bases not matched to a gene: 6. The CDR3 sequence: CASSLASGGNTGELFF. DNA of the CDR3: TGTGCCAGCAGCTTGGCCTCGGGGGGAAACACCGGGGAGCTGTTTTTT.

In its sample, this clonotype was seen many times. The rearrangement links TRBV11-2 to TRBJ2-5; TRBD2 matches 7 bases. Germline-derived CDR1 and CDR2 are SGHAT and FQNNGV. Unmatched junction bases numbered 10, after V lost 5 bases and J lost 4 bases. The CDR3 loop spans 15 amino acids. CDR3 region: CASSPRAGGGETQYF. The CDR3 DNA reads TGTGCCAGCAGCCCTCGAGCTGGCGGGGGAGAGACCCAGTACTTC.

This clonotype was picked up a small number of times. Compared with germline, one end of the junction differs, possibly owing to a read error. The chain employs TRBV24-1 and TRBJ1-5; 7 positions match TRBD1. The CDR3 sequence is 16 residues long. Germline values: CDR1 KGHDR, CDR2 SFDVKD. CDR3 amino acids: CASSPGTEKSNQPQHF. The CDR3 region has the DNA TGTGCCAGCAGTCCCGGGACAGAGAAGAGCAATCAGCCCCAGCATTTT.

This clonotype was observed a single time. The J gene is TRBJ2-2, the V gene TRBV24-1, with 12 bases lining up with TRBD1. The CDR3 contains 18 residues. V trimming: 7 bases; J trimming: 3 bases; junction bases outside the gene matches: 11. Germline V gives CDR1 KGHDR, CDR2 SFDVKD. Here the CDR3 reads CATSTGTGGAYDTGELFF. The CDR3 nucleotides read TGTGCCACCAGCACCGGGACAGGGGGCGCGTACGACACCGGGGAGCTGTTTTTT.

This clonotype was recorded many times. The chain has TRBV12-3 or TRBV12-4 and TRBJ1-3; tentative D call: TRBD1 (5 bases). V lost 5 bases and J lost 3, with 14 bases in between. The CDR3 is made up of 15 amino acids. This CDR3 is CASSPRGFDGNTIYF. For the CDR3, the DNA is TGTGCCAGCAGTCCTAGGGGTTTCGATGGAAACACCATATATTTT.

The sample holds many counts of this clonotype. The chain couples TRBV2 to TRBJ1-2; the D gene is possibly TRBD1 (6 bases). This CDR3 has 14 amino acids. Trimming took 4 bases from V and 8 from J, leaving 17 bases between them. Germline V gene lookup returns CDR1 SNHLY and CDR2 FYNNEI. The CDR3 spells CASSGVQGRPGYTF. CDR3 coding DNA: TGTGCCAGCAGTGGCGTCCAGGGGCGCCCCGGCTACACCTTC.

The rearrangement uses TRBV7-8 and TRBJ2-6, with unresolved D. CDR1 and CDR2 from the germline V gene are SGHVS and FQNEAQ. The V gene lost 4 bases and the J gene lost 2 bases, with 12 bases spanning the gap. The CDR3 contains 16 residues. CDR3: CASSYGRLAGANVLTF. CDR3 sequence (DNA): TGTGCCAGCAGCTACGGCAGGTTGGCTGGGGCCAACGTCCTGACTTTC.

This clonotype was seen once. The chain is built from TRBV12-3 or TRBV12-4 and TRBJ1-2; 8 bases line up with TRBD1. The length of the CDR3 is 14 residues. In DNA form, the CDR3 reads TGTGCTAGTGAGGTGGCCGGACAGGGTAGAGGCTACACCTTC. Protein product: CASEVAGQGRGYTF.

To note about this clonotype: A read error may be the cause here, since a much bigger clone is one base away. Here the CDR3 reads CSVEMGTSGRGLYEQYF. Here the CDR3 DNA reads TGCAGCGTTGAAATGGGGACTAGCGGGAGGGGGTTATACGAGCAGTACTTC. This rearrangement joins TRBV29-1 to TRBJ2-7, with TRBD2 matching 16 bases. Germline loops: CDR1 SQVTM, CDR2 ANQGSEA. The CDR3 consists of 17 residues. V trimming: 2 bases; J trimming: 4 bases; junction bases outside the gene matches: 8.

About this clonotype: This may be a read error, as it is one base from a much larger clone. This sequence joins TRBV10-3 and TRBJ1-2; D unresolved. In germline, CDR1 is ENHRY, CDR2 SYGVKD. V was trimmed by 5 bases and J by 3 bases, leaving 10 bases between them. CDR3 length: 13 residues. The CDR3: CAISFGRHYGYTF. In DNA form, the CDR3 reads TGTGCCATCAGTTTCGGCAGGCACTATGGCTACACCTTC.